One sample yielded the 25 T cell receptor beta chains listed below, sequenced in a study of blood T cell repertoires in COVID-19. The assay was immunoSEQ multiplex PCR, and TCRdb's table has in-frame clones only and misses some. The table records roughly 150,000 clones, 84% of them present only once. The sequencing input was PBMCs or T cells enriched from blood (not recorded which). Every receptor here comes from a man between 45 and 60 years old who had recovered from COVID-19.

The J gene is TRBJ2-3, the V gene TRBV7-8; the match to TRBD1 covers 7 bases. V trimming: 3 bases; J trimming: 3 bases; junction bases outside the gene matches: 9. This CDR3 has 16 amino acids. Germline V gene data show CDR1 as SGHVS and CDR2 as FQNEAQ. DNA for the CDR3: TGTGCCAGCAGCTTTCGTCGGGACAGACGAACAGATACGCAGTATTTT. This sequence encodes CASSFRRDRRTDTQYF.

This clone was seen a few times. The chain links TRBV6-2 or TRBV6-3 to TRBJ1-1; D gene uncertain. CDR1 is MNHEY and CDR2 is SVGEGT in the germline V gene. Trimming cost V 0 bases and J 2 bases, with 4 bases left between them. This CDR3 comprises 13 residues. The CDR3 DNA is TGTGCCAGCAGTTACTCCTTAAACACTGAAGCTTTCTTT. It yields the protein CASSYSLNTEAFF.

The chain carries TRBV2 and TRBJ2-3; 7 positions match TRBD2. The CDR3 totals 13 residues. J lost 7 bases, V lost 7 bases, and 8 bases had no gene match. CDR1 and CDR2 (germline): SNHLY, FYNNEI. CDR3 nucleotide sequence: TGTGCCAGCAAGGCGGGGGAGCAACATACGCAGTATTTT. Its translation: CASKAGEQHTQYF.

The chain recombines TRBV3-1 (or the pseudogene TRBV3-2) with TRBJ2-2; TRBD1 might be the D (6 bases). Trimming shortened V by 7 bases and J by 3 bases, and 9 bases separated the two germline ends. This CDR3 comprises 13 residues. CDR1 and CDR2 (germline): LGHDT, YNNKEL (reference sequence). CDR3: CASTRTDTGELFF. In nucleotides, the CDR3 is TGTGCCAGCACCCGGACAGACACCGGGGAGCTGTTTTTT.

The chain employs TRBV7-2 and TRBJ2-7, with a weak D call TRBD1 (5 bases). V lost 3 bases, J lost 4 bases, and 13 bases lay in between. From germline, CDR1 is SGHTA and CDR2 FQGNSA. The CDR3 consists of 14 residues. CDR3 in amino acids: CASSLTDSLYEQYF. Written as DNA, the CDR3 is TGTGCCAGCAGCTTGACAGATTCCCTTTACGAGCAGTACTTC. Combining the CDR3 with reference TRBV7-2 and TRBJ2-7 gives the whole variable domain GAGVSQSPSNKVTEKGKDVELRCDPISGHTALYWYRQSLGQGLEFLIYFQGNSAPDKSGLPSDRFSAERTGGSVSTLTIQRTQQEDSAVYLCASSLTDSLYEQYFGPGTRLTVT.

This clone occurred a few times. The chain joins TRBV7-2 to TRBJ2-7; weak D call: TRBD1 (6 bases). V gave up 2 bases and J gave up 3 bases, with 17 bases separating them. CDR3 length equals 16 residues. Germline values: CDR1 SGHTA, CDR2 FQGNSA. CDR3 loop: CASSLNHGTYGYEQYF. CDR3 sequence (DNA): TGTGCCAGCAGCTTAAATCATGGGACATACGGCTACGAGCAGTACTTC. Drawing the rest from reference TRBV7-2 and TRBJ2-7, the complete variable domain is GAGVSQSPSNKVTEKGKDVELRCDPISGHTALYWYRQSLGQGLEFLIYFQGNSAPDKSGLPSDRFSAERTGGSVSTLTIQRTQQEDSAVYLCASSLNHGTYGYEQYFGPGTRLTVT.

DNA of the CDR3: TGTGCCAGTAGTAGGCAAGGACAGGGTAGCAATCAGCCCCAGCATTTT. Translation gives CASSRQGQGSNQPQHF. This chain joins TRBV19 and TRBJ1-5, with 8 nucleotides matching TRBD1. Germline V gene data show CDR1 as LNHDA and CDR2 as SQIVND (reference sequence). CDR3 length equals 16 residues. Germline trimming cut 4 bases from V and 0 bases from J; bases unmatched to any gene: 5.

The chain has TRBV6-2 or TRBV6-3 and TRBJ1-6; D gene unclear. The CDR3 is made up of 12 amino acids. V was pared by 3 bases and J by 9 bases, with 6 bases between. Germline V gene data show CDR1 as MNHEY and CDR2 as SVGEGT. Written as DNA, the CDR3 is TGTGCCAGCAGTTATCTCTCTTCACCCCTCCACTTT. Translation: CASSYLSSPLHF.

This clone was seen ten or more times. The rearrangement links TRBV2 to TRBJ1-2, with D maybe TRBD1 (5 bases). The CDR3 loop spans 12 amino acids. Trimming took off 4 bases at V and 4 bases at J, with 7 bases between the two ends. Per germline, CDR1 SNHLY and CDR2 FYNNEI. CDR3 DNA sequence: TGTGCCAGCAGTGGGGGCGCCTATGGCTACACCTTC. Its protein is CASSGGAYGYTF.

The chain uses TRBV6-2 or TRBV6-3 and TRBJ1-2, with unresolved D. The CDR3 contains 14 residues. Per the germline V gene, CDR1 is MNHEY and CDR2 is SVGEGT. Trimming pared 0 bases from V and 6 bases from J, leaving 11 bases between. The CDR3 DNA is TGTGCCAGCAGTTACTCCGGGTTTCGGGATGGCTACACCTTC. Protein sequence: CASSYSGFRDGYTF.

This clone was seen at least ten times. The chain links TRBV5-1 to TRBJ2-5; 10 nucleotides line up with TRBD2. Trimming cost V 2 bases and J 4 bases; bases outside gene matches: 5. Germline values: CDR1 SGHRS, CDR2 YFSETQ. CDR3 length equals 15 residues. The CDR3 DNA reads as TGCGCCAGCAGCTTAGGGACTAGCGAGGGAGAGACCCAGTACTTC. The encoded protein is CASSLGTSEGETQYF.

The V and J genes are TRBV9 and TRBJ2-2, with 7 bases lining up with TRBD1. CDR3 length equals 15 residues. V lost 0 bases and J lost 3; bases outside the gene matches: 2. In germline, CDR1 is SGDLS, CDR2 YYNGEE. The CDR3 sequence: CASSVGGGDTGELFF. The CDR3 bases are TGTGCCAGCAGCGTAGGAGGGGGCGACACCGGGGAGCTGTTTTTT.

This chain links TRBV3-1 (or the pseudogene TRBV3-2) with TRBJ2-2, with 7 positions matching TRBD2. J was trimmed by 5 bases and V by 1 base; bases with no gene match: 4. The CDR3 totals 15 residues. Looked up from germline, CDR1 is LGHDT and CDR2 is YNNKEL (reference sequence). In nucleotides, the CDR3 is TGTGCCAGCAGCCAAGCCCAACTAGCGACCGGGGAGCTGTTTTTT. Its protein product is CASSQAQLATGELFF.

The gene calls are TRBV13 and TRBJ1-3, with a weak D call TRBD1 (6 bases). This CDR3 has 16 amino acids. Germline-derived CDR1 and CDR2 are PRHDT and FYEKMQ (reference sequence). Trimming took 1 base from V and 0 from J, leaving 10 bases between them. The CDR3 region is CASSLEGDSSGNTIYF. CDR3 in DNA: TGTGCCAGCAGCTTAGAGGGGGATTCCTCTGGAAACACCATATATTTT.

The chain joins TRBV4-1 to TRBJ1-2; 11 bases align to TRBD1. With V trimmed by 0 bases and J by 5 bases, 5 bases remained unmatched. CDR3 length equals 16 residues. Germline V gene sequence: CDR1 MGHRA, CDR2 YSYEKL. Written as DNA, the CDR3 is TGCGCCAGCAGCCAAGAAGGACAGGGGGCTTGGTATGGCTACACCTTC. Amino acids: CASSQEGQGAWYGYTF.

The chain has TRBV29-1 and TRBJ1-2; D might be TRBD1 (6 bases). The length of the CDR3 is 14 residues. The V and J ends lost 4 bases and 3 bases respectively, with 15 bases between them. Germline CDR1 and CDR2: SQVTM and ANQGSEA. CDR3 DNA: TGCAGCGTTGTCCGATCGGGGGGCGACTATGGCTACACCTTC. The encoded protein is CSVVRSGGDYGYTF.

DNA for the CDR3: TGTGCCAGCACCCAACCGGGACAGTCGAGCAATGAGCAGTTCTTC. This translates into CASTQPGQSSNEQFF. The chain is built from TRBV7-9 and TRBJ2-1, with 7 bases matching TRBD1. CDR1 is SEHNR and CDR2 is FQNEAQ in the germline V gene (reference sequence). The CDR3 length is 15 residues. The V segment lost 7 bases and the J segment 6 bases; nucleotides outside the gene matches: 12.

CDR3 protein: CASSQERGPHGYTF. The CDR3 nucleotides read TGCGCCAGCAGCCAAGAGAGGGGGCCCCATGGCTACACCTTC. This chain connects TRBV4-3 to TRBJ1-2; 7 bases fit TRBD1. The CDR3 runs 14 residues. Germline CDR1 is LGHNA and CDR2 is YSLEER. V was clipped by 0 bases and J by 6 bases; unmatched bases: 4.

CDR3 amino acids: CASSLSGRDGYTF. In nucleotides, the CDR3 is TGTGCCAGCAGCCTCTCAGGGAGGGACGGCTACACCTTC. The rearrangement uses TRBV7-3 and TRBJ1-2, with D perhaps matching TRBD1 (5 bases). CDR3 size: 13 residues. Germline V gene lookup returns CDR1 SGHTA and CDR2 FQGTGA. V lost 5 bases, J lost 8 bases, and 15 bases lay in between.

The CDR3 bases are TGTGCCAGCTCACCAGTTCCCGGGGGGCTTAACACTGAAGCTTTCTTT. Amino acids: CASSPVPGGLNTEAFF. The rearrangement links TRBV18 to TRBJ1-1, with D possibly TRBD1 on 6 matching bases. Trimming cost V 2 bases and J 2 bases, with 15 bases left between them. This CDR3 spans 16 amino acids. Germline loops: CDR1 KGHSH, CDR2 LQKENI.

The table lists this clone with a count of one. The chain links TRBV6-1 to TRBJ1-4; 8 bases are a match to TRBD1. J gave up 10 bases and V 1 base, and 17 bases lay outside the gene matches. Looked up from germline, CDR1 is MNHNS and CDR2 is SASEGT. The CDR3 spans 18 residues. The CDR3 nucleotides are TGTGCCAGCAGTGAAGGGCGGACAGGGTTATTTGCAGGCCCAAAACTGTTTTTT. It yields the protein CASSEGRTGLFAGPKLFF.

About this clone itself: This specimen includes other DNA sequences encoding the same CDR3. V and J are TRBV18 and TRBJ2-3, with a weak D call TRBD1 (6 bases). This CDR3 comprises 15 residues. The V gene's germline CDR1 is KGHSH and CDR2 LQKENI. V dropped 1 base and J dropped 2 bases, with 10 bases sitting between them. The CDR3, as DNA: TGTGCCAGCTCACCACGGCAGGGGAACACAGATACGCAGTATTTT. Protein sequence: CASSPRQGNTDTQYF.

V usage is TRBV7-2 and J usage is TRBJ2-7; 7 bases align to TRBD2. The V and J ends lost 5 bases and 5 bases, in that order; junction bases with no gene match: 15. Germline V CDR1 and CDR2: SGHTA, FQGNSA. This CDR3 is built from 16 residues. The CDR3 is CASSIIAVGGSHEQYF. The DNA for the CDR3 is TGTGCCAGCAGCATTATAGCTGTGGGAGGGTCCCACGAGCAGTACTTC.

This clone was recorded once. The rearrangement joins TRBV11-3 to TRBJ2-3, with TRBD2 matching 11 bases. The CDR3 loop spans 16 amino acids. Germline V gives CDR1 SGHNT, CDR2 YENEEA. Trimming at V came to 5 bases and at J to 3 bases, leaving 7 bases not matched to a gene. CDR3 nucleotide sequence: TGTGCCAGCAGCGGCGGGGGACTAGCGGCAACAGATACGCAGTATTTT. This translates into CASSGGGLAATDTQYF.

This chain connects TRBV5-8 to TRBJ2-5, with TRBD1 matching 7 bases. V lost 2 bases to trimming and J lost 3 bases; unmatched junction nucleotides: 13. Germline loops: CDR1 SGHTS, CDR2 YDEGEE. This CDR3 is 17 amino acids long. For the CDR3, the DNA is TGTGCCAGCAGCTTAAACGGGGACGGGACAGCCGAAGAGACCCAGTACTTC. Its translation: CASSLNGDGTAEETQYF.